This TCR beta chain was found in a study of cytomegalovirus exposure and HLA in healthy donors. General study results and limits: Reportedly, fewer N-insertions than the roughly 690-donor mean appeared in an Asian-associated ancestry cluster in a later analysis. For most TCR beta V segments, an earlier analysis put the productive rate at about 87% or about 30% of the time.

The study ran its PCR with 60 Vbeta and 13 Jbeta primers. Sequencing used immunoSEQ multiplex PCR; TCRdb keeps in-frame clones, though not all of them. Here the sample spans 200,000 to 250,000 clones, 75% to 90% being singletons. Details on this clone: Its antigen remains unknown. The junction departs from germline at one end; a sequencing error may be responsible.

The CDR3 is made up of 18 amino acids. From germline, CDR1 is SEHNR and CDR2 FQNEAQ (reference sequence). The chain joins TRBV7-9 to TRBJ1-2; 7 positions agree with TRBD1. This TCR was sampled from a woman aged 18 to 35 in good health and CMV-seronegative. Material for sequencing was PBMCs. CDR3 in DNA: TGTTCCAGCAGCTTTGGGAGACAGGGTCCCTTTGCTAACTATGGCTACACCTTC. Translation: CSSSFGRQGPFANYGYTF.